This TCR beta chain was retrieved from a study of cytomegalovirus exposure and HLA in healthy donors. The CDR3 sequence is 9 residues long. Germline V lookup: CDR1 SGHTA, CDR2 FQGNSA. Trimming left V 5 bases short and J 12 bases short, with 7 bases between. The PCR employed 60 Vbeta primers together with 13 Jbeta primers. This table comes from immunoSEQ multiplex PCR, and its TCRdb copy is limited to in-frame clones, with some not included. The top ten hold roughly 0.68% of the sample, which has 130,000 to 150,000 clones, 60% to 80% seen once. The sample taken for sequencing was PBMCs. The receptor comes from a male donor in good health and CMV-seronegative. The genes are TRBV7-2 and TRBJ1-2; D uncertain. DNA for the CDR3: TGTGCCAGCAGCAGCCCCGACACCTTC. Translation gives CASSSPDTF.